This T cell receptor beta chain was captured by sequencing in a study of CD8 T cells in Susac syndrome. Negative isolation yielded the CD8+ and CD4+ T cells, while FACS enriched the TEMRA cells. The authors reverse transcribed roughly 0.5 to 1 ug RNA with random hexamers. Each CDR3 protein gets one entry after TCRdb re-called the immunoSEQ multiplex PCR reads with MiXCR. The top ten hold approximately 0.081% of the sample, which has about 210,000 distinct CDR3 sequences, just under 95% seen once. Sequencing was carried out using CD4+ T cells from PBMCs. The receptor was derived from a human donor with multiple sclerosis.

The CDR3 here is CASSGSSGGWNEQFF. The CDR3 DNA follows: TGTGCCAGCAGCGGTTCTAGCGGGGGATGGAATGAGCAGTTCTTC. The chain carries TRBV9 and TRBJ2-1, with 10 nucleotides matching TRBD2. The V and J ends lost 3 bases and 7 bases, in that order; junction bases with no gene match: 7. The CDR3 extends over 15 amino acids. Germline V gives CDR1 SGDLS, CDR2 YYNGEE.